The following is a T cell receptor beta chain sequence with its context. 13 Jbeta primers and 60 Vbeta primers were used for the PCR. The method was immunoSEQ multiplex PCR; TCRdb's version includes in-frame clones alone and lacks a portion of them. The table lists about 160,000 clones, about 79% of them singletons. The sample originates from a study of cytomegalovirus exposure and HLA in healthy donors. Sequenced input: PBMCs. This clonotype originated in a woman between 45 and 60 years old in good health and CMV-seropositive.

The CDR3 sequence: CASGELNRRGTYGYTF. The CDR3 DNA sequence: TGTGCCAGCGGAGAACTTAATCGCAGGGGGACTTATGGCTACACCTTC. The V and J genes are TRBV28 and TRBJ1-2, with 7 bases matching TRBD1. The CDR3 has 16 residues. V shed 8 bases and J 5 bases; nucleotides not matched to a gene: 17. CDR1 MDHEN and CDR2 SYDVKM come from the germline V gene.